What follows are 18 T cell receptor beta chains derived from one specimen sequenced in a study of vaccination effects on CD4 cells after COVID-19. Upon completion of 10 to 11 days in culture, CD4+ T cells were isolated. Each participant was administered two doses of either the BNT162b2 or the mRNA-1273 vaccine. Sequencing used immunoSEQ multiplex PCR; TCRdb keeps in-frame clones, though not all of them. The sample yields more than 55,000 clones, approximately 81% seen once. Antigens of these TCRs are unknown. The sequencing here drew on CD4+ T cells from PBMCs cultured without peptide, taken after COVID-19 vaccination. These receptor sequences come from a human donor who received a COVID-19 vaccine.

This sequence joins TRBV30 and TRBJ1-6, with TRBD1 as a possible D gene (5 bases). CDR1 GTSNPN and CDR2 SVGIG come from the germline V gene (reference sequence). The V gene lost 5 bases and the J gene lost 12 bases, with 11 bases spanning the gap. The CDR3 consists of 11 residues. The CDR3 DNA follows: TGTGCCTGGGATCAAAGGGGACCCCTCCACTTT. Translation: CAWDQRGPLHF. The full variable domain, rest sourced from reference TRBV30 and TRBJ1-6, is SQTIHQWPATLVQPVGSPLSLECTVEGTSNPNLYWYRQAAGRGLQLLFYSVGIGQISSEVPQNLSASRPQDRQFILSSKKLLLSDSGFYLCAWDQRGPLHFGNGTRLTVT.

This chain joins TRBV6-6 and TRBJ2-7; D might be TRBD1 (6 bases). V shed 2 bases and J shed 0 bases, with 8 bases lying between them. The CDR3 sequence is 14 residues long. The germline CDR1 and CDR2 sequences are MNHNY and SVGAGI (reference sequence). CDR3 amino acids: CASSYRDISYEQYF. Written as DNA, the CDR3 is TGTGCCAGCAGTTACCGGGACATCTCCTACGAGCAGTACTTC.

This clone was seen a handful of times. The rearrangement links TRBV7-5 to TRBJ1-5; the table's TRBD1 call for D was not verified on the DNA. TRBV7-5 is flagged as a pseudogene. This CDR3 has 15 residues. The DNA for the CDR3 is TGTGCCAGAAGCTCTGGGGACAGTAGCAATCAGCCCCAGCATTTT. It is translated as CARSSGDSSNQPQHF.

This chain joins TRBV28 and TRBJ1-5; perhaps TRBD1 as D (6 bases). CDR3 length: 16 residues. Germline V CDR1 and CDR2: MDHEN, SYDVKM. The V end lost 2 bases, the J end lost 10 bases, and 21 bases lay between the germline ends. The CDR3 is CASSLRAGHKGYPQHF. The DNA of the CDR3 is TGTGCCAGCAGTTTACGAGCGGGACACAAGGGGTACCCCCAGCATTTT.

The sample holds a few counts of this clone. The chain employs TRBV5-6 and TRBJ2-4; TRBD1 matches 8 bases. The CDR3 contains 15 residues. The germline CDR1 and CDR2 sequences are SGHDT and YYEEEE. Unmatched junction bases numbered 6, after V lost 4 bases and J lost 3 bases. In nucleotides, the CDR3 is TGTGCCAGCAGCCAGGACAGGGTGAGCAAAAACATTCAGTACTTC. The encoded protein is CASSQDRVSKNIQYF. Complete variable domain (other parts from reference TRBV5-6 and TRBJ2-4): DAGVTQSPTHLIKTRGQQVTLRCSPKSGHDTVSWYQQALGQGPQFIFQYYEEEERQRGNFPDRFSGHQFPNYSSELNVNALLLGDSALYLCASSQDRVSKNIQYFGAGTRLSVL.

This sequence joins TRBV19 and TRBJ2-1; 8 bases align to TRBD1. CDR1 is LNHDA, CDR2 SQIVND, per germline (reference sequence). The CDR3 consists of 14 residues. Trimming removed 6 bases from V and 2 bases from J; junction bases left unmatched: 3. The DNA of the CDR3 is TGTGCCAGTAGGAGGACAGGGACCTACAATGAGCAGTTCTTC. It translates to CASRRTGTYNEQFF.

The chain couples TRBV5-1 to TRBJ1-2, with a possible D match to TRBD1 (5 bases). This CDR3 has 14 amino acids. V shed 4 bases and J shed 4 bases, with 14 bases lying between them. Germline V CDR1 and CDR2: SGHRS, YFSETQ. CDR3 residues: CASSLTGSSYGYTF. CDR3 coding DNA: TGCGCCAGCAGCCTAACAGGTTCTAGCTATGGCTACACCTTC.

This chain connects TRBV19 to TRBJ1-5; D gene unclear. This CDR3 has 16 residues. The V gene's germline CDR1 is LNHDA and CDR2 SQIVND (reference sequence). V was trimmed by 5 bases and J by 1 base, leaving 15 bases between them. The CDR3 protein is CASSLVSRQSNQPQHF. The DNA for the CDR3 is TGTGCCAGTAGTTTGGTCAGCAGACAAAGCAATCAGCCCCAGCATTTT.

This chain joins TRBV3-1 (or the pseudogene TRBV3-2) and TRBJ1-1, with no clear D. With 3 bases removed from V and 5 bases from J, the gap between germline ends came to 7 bases. CDR3 length equals 12 residues. Germline V gene data show CDR1 as LGHDT and CDR2 as YNNKEL (reference sequence). The CDR3 is CASSHTGTEAFF. The CDR3, as DNA: TGTGCCAGCAGCCACACTGGGACTGAAGCTTTCTTT.

This chain links TRBV5-1 with TRBJ2-3; 11 bases line up with TRBD2. The CDR3 spans 15 residues. From germline, CDR1 is SGHRS and CDR2 YFSETQ. The V segment lost 4 bases and the J segment 7 bases; nucleotides outside the gene matches: 8. The CDR3 loop reads CASSRGTSGSYTQYF. As DNA, the CDR3 is TGCGCCAGCAGCCGTGGGACTAGCGGATCGTATACGCAGTATTTT.

The chain combines TRBV7-2 with TRBJ2-1; 7 bases align to TRBD2. Per the germline V gene, CDR1 is SGHTA and CDR2 is FQGNSA. This CDR3 contains 15 residues. V was clipped by 11 bases and J by 0 bases; unmatched bases: 10. The CDR3 DNA reads as TGTGCCGCGGGGACGGGCGGGGGCTCCTACAATGAGCAGTTCTTC. Translated, it gives CAAGTGGGSYNEQFF.

The V gene is TRBV5-4, the J gene TRBJ2-3; TRBD2 aligns across 9 bases. CDR1 is SGHNT, CDR2 YYREEE, per germline (reference sequence). This CDR3 comprises 15 residues. V dropped 4 bases and J dropped 5; count of bases not matched to a gene: 8. The CDR3 DNA sequence: TGTGCCAGCAGCCTTAGCGGGAGAGGGGAAGATACGCAGTATTTT. It yields the protein CASSLSGRGEDTQYF.

The chain carries TRBV5-1 and TRBJ2-3; D may match TRBD1 or TRBD2 (5 bases each). The germline V gene has CDR1 SGHRS and CDR2 YFSETQ. This CDR3 contains 14 residues. V was clipped by 4 bases and J by 6 bases, with 15 bases between them. CDR3 sequence reads: CASSPGRYDDTQYF. The DNA of the CDR3 is TGCGCCAGCAGCCCGGGACGCTATGACGATACGCAGTATTTT.

The J gene is TRBJ2-7, the V gene TRBV28; D may be TRBD2 (6 bases). CDR1 is MDHEN, CDR2 SYDVKM, per germline. CDR3 length equals 14 residues. V was pared by 2 bases and J by 4 bases, with 12 bases between. The CDR3 DNA reads TGTGCCAGCAGTTTAGTTAGCGGCAGGTACGAGCAGTACTTC. Protein sequence: CASSLVSGRYEQYF.

The chain recombines TRBV28 with TRBJ1-5, with a tentative D call TRBD1 (6 bases). Between the trimmed V and J ends, which lost 4 bases and 4 bases, there was a span of 8 bases. The CDR3 sequence is 13 residues long. Germline CDR1 reads MDHEN; CDR2 reads SYDVKM. The CDR3 region is CASSYTGNQPQHF. The CDR3 DNA follows: TGTGCCAGCAGTTATACAGGGAATCAGCCCCAGCATTTT.

This rearrangement joins TRBV19 to TRBJ2-3, with 7 bases matching TRBD1. Germline lookup yields CDR1 LNHDA and CDR2 SQIVND (reference sequence). V lost 5 bases and J lost 4; bases outside the gene matches: 12. The CDR3 has 16 amino acids. The DNA for the CDR3 is TGTGCCAGTAGTCCCACCCGACAGGGAATCTCAGATACGCAGTATTTT. It specifies CASSPTRQGISDTQYF.

This clone has more than one count but fewer than ten. The J gene is TRBJ1-2, the V gene TRBV30; D is unclear. The CDR3 consists of 10 residues. Germline loops: CDR1 GTSNPN, CDR2 SVGIG (reference sequence). V lost 3 bases, J lost 6 bases, and 5 bases lay in between. The CDR3 region has the DNA TGTGCCTGGAGCAAAAATGGCTACACCTTC. Residues: CAWSKNGYTF.

The chain has TRBV21-1 and TRBJ2-5; TRBD2, the D gene given by the table, was not confirmed from the DNA. TRBV21-1 is termed a pseudogene. This CDR3 has 14 amino acids. DNA for the CDR3: TGTGCCAGCCTCCCAGGAGCGGGAGAAGAGACCCAGTACTTC. Protein: CASLPGAGEETQYF.